The rows below give T cell receptor beta chains drawn from one sample of a study of blood T cells in healthy people across ages. TCRdb reanalysed the 5' RACE reads using MiXCR and keeps one entry per CDR3 protein. The sample lists 800,000 or so distinct CDR3 sequences, around 25% occurring once. The same specimen was also included in a second study, on T cells of mothers and their children.

Sequencing was carried out using blood. All receptors derive from a boy aged 5-17 years in good health. Each CDR3 is given without its conserved first and last residue. Size tells how often a clone was seen (once, few, many) or the class of an expanded clone, and some rows leave it out.

CDR3aa: SVEVLAETYEQY
j_gene: TRBJ2-7
v_gene: TRBV29-1
abundance: -

CDR3aa: ASKRSGGSKETQY
j_gene: TRBJ2-5
v_gene: TRBV7-9
abundance: few

CDR3aa: ASSPLKGETQY
j_gene: TRBJ2-5
v_gene: TRBV5-1
abundance: few

CDR3aa: AGSLEVAGRDKYEQY
j_gene: TRBJ2-7
v_gene: TRBV7-2
abundance: -

CDR3aa: ASSCRLAGQTATYEQY
j_gene: TRBJ2-7
v_gene: TRBV7-2
abundance: -

CDR3aa: ASSQKPGQGAGNTIY
j_gene: TRBJ1-3
v_gene: TRBV4-3
abundance: -

CDR3aa: ASWGGQGASYNEQF
j_gene: TRBJ2-1
v_gene: TRBV28
abundance: -

CDR3aa: ASSQVGQGFVEAF
j_gene: TRBJ1-1
v_gene: TRBV4-1
abundance: -

CDR3aa: ASRGYGGNYEQY
j_gene: -
v_gene: TRBV6-2/TRBV6-3
abundance: few

CDR3aa: ASSLGQTSGGAEQY
j_gene: TRBJ2-7
v_gene: TRBV7-2
abundance: once

CDR3aa: SVVKAGTDTQY
j_gene: TRBJ2-3
v_gene: TRBV29-1
abundance: few

CDR3aa: ASSSGTGVLGAF
j_gene: TRBJ1-1
v_gene: TRBV7-6
abundance: -

CDR3aa: ASSLPENSYEQY
j_gene: TRBJ2-7
v_gene: TRBV5-6
abundance: -

CDR3aa: ASSSTGTGGEKLF
j_gene: TRBJ1-4
v_gene: TRBV28
abundance: -

CDR3aa: ASSEQTQGFGELF
j_gene: TRBJ2-2
v_gene: TRBV6-6
abundance: -

CDR3aa: SVEGTKLNEQF
j_gene: TRBJ2-1
v_gene: TRBV29-1
abundance: -

CDR3aa: ASSLRELGGPEAF
j_gene: TRBJ1-1
v_gene: TRBV28
abundance: -

CDR3aa: ASSQARDRDNSPLH
j_gene: TRBJ1-6
v_gene: TRBV4-3
abundance: -

CDR3aa: ASSYSLPGQGNTGELF
j_gene: TRBJ2-2
v_gene: TRBV6-2/TRBV6-3
abundance: few

CDR3aa: ASSPLAGFSYNEQF
j_gene: TRBJ2-1
v_gene: TRBV27
abundance: few

CDR3aa: ASGRAGGLTDTQY
j_gene: TRBJ2-3
v_gene: TRBV4-3
abundance: -

CDR3aa: ASSALQGADTEAF
j_gene: TRBJ1-1
v_gene: TRBV5-1
abundance: -

CDR3aa: ASSYDTSNQPQH
j_gene: TRBJ1-5
v_gene: TRBV7-2
abundance: few

CDR3aa: ASSLSFRGNTIY
j_gene: TRBJ1-3
v_gene: TRBV11-1
abundance: few

CDR3aa: ATSNSVNEQF
j_gene: TRBJ2-1
v_gene: TRBV15
abundance: few

CDR3aa: ASSFARKNTEAF
j_gene: TRBJ1-1
v_gene: TRBV28
abundance: few

CDR3aa: ASSPDGGMSNEQF
j_gene: TRBJ2-1
v_gene: TRBV4-3
abundance: -

CDR3aa: ASSFAPRGAYEQY
j_gene: TRBJ2-7
v_gene: TRBV28
abundance: -

CDR3aa: ASRRRAQIEKLF
j_gene: TRBJ1-4
v_gene: TRBV2
abundance: -

CDR3aa: ASSWVRFSSTDTQY
j_gene: TRBJ2-3
v_gene: TRBV27
abundance: many

CDR3aa: ASSYSLPDEQY
j_gene: TRBJ2-7
v_gene: TRBV6-5
abundance: once

CDR3aa: ATTASPGRYNEQY
j_gene: TRBJ2-7
v_gene: TRBV15
abundance: few

CDR3aa: ASSGGTVAKNIQY
j_gene: TRBJ2-4
v_gene: TRBV5-1
abundance: -

CDR3aa: ASSLEASGRETQY
j_gene: TRBJ2-5
v_gene: TRBV5-5
abundance: few

CDR3aa: ASIGRQGTYEQY
j_gene: TRBJ2-7
v_gene: TRBV12-3/TRBV12-4
abundance: -

CDR3aa: SAREGVTYEQY
j_gene: -
v_gene: TRBV20-1
abundance: -

CDR3aa: AWSVGGFAF
j_gene: TRBJ1-1
v_gene: TRBV30
abundance: -

CDR3aa: ASSERLAGVNEQF
j_gene: TRBJ2-1
v_gene: TRBV10-2
abundance: -

CDR3aa: ASSFDRAEYEQY
j_gene: -
v_gene: TRBV12-3/TRBV12-4
abundance: few

CDR3aa: ASSLFTGGRETQY
j_gene: TRBJ2-5
v_gene: TRBV7-2
abundance: -

CDR3aa: SARLTGWTEAF
j_gene: TRBJ1-1
v_gene: TRBV20-1
abundance: many

CDR3aa: SARWRRPQETQY
j_gene: TRBJ2-5
v_gene: TRBV20-1
abundance: -

CDR3aa: ASSLPHEQF
j_gene: TRBJ2-1
v_gene: TRBV7-2
abundance: few

CDR3aa: ASSPGEDSYEQY
j_gene: TRBJ2-7
v_gene: TRBV5-1
abundance: few

CDR3aa: ASSPRDRETDTQY
j_gene: TRBJ2-3
v_gene: TRBV9
abundance: -

CDR3aa: ASSATRRDTQY
j_gene: TRBJ2-3
v_gene: TRBV7-2
abundance: few

CDR3aa: SVGVVPATNEKLF
j_gene: TRBJ1-4
v_gene: TRBV29-1
abundance: few

CDR3aa: ASSPTGGGDGYT
j_gene: TRBJ1-2
v_gene: TRBV4-3
abundance: few

CDR3aa: SVSGQGALADTQY
j_gene: TRBJ2-3
v_gene: TRBV29-1
abundance: -

CDR3aa: ASSPRPLGANTEAF
j_gene: TRBJ1-1
v_gene: TRBV7-2
abundance: -

CDR3aa: ASSPSYRWTFYGYT
j_gene: TRBJ1-2
v_gene: TRBV4-3
abundance: few

CDR3aa: ASSDRGLRTDTQY
j_gene: TRBJ2-3
v_gene: TRBV12-3/TRBV12-4
abundance: -